The 27 T cell receptor beta chains presented below share a single source sample, sequenced in a study of multiple sclerosis patients with progressive multifocal leukoencephalopathy (dated by TCRdb to about 2019). What the time point label conveys for this sample: before natalizumab initiation. The method behind the library was the immunoSEQ multiplex PCR assay. Entries here come from immuneACCESS through TCRdb and include only in-frame sequences with V and J called. Some clones fail to appear in such tables; in the studies checked, an unresolved V gene covers under half of the shortfall, and the cause of the remainder is unknown. For this sample there are roughly 34,000 clones; about 88% appear just once. Over 1.3% of the sample lies in the top ten. Sequenced sample: PBMCs. Receptors originate from a human donor with multiple sclerosis.

The rearrangement links TRBV2 to TRBJ2-1; TRBD2 is a possible D gene (6 bases). CDR1 and CDR2 from the germline V gene are SNHLY and FYNNEI. V lost 2 bases and J 11 bases, leaving 10 bases between the germline ends. The CDR3 extends over 12 amino acids. The CDR3 coding sequence is TGTGCCAGCAGTGAACGGGGCGGGAAGCAGTTCTTC. Translated, it gives CASSERGGKQFF.

J is TRBJ2-1 and V is TRBV6-5, with 12 positions matching TRBD2. CDR1 and CDR2 (germline): MNHEY, SVGAGI. Trimming cost V 5 bases and J 7 bases; bases outside gene matches: 3. The CDR3 has 14 amino acids. This CDR3 reads CASSGTSGLNEQFF. For the CDR3, the DNA is TGTGCCAGCAGTGGGACTAGCGGGTTGAATGAGCAGTTCTTC.

The chain links TRBV4-3 to TRBJ2-2; D possibly corresponds to TRBD2 (7 bases). CDR1 LGHNA and CDR2 YSLEER come from the germline V gene. V dropped 1 base and J dropped 6 bases, with 12 bases sitting between them. CDR3 size: 15 residues. Written as DNA, the CDR3 is TGCGCCAGCAGCCAAGTAGGGGGGGCGCCCGGGGAGCTGTTTTTT. Translated: CASSQVGGAPGELFF.

The chain recombines TRBV5-1 with TRBJ2-7; TRBD2 aligns across 10 bases. V dropped 1 base and J dropped 6; count of bases not matched to a gene: 7. The CDR3 sequence is 15 residues long. Germline V CDR1 and CDR2: SGHRS, YFSETQ. The CDR3, as DNA: TGCGCCAGCAGCTTGCAGCTAGCGGGAGTTGGCGAGCAGTACTTC. Its translation is CASSLQLAGVGEQYF.

This clone was seen a handful of times. J is TRBJ2-7 and V is TRBV2; D is possibly TRBD1 or TRBD2 (6 bases each). This CDR3 has 12 residues. Trimming removed 7 bases at V and 6 bases at J, with 13 bases between. Germline CDR1 SNHLY, CDR2 FYNNEI. The CDR3 here is CASNGGSGEQYF. The DNA of the CDR3 is TGTGCCAGCAACGGGGGCTCGGGCGAGCAGTACTTC.

This clone was observed once. The chain employs TRBV12-2 and TRBJ1-5. TRBV12-2 is marked as a pseudogene. CDR3 length: 15 amino acids. For the CDR3, the DNA is TGTGCAAGTCGCTTAGCGGGCGGATTTAATCAGCCCCAGCATTTT. Translation gives CASRLAGGFNQPQHF.

The chain uses TRBV7-9 and TRBJ1-2; D perhaps matches TRBD1 (6 bases). Per the germline V gene, CDR1 is SEHNR and CDR2 is FQNEAQ (reference sequence). The CDR3 runs to 12 residues. V shed 8 bases and J shed 4 bases, with 11 bases lying between them. CDR3 amino acids: CASGGFGYGYTF. CDR3 DNA sequence: TGTGCCAGCGGGGGCTTCGGCTATGGCTACACCTTC.

This clone was counted a single time. The J gene is TRBJ1-1, the V gene TRBV5-4; no definite D call. Looked up from germline, CDR1 is SGHNT and CDR2 is YYREEE (reference sequence). Between the trimmed V and J ends, which lost 4 bases and 4 bases, there was a span of 17 bases. This CDR3 has 15 amino acids. The CDR3 DNA sequence: TGTGCCAGCAGCCCCGAGACGGTTGTCGGCACTGAAGCTTTCTTT. Its protein product is CASSPETVVGTEAFF.

The DNA of the CDR3 is TGTGCCTGGAGCTATGGGGGGTCTCGCTCTGGCTACACCTTC. It translates to CAWSYGGSRSGYTF. This rearrangement joins TRBV30 to TRBJ1-2, with D tentatively TRBD1 (5 bases). V was trimmed by 3 bases and J by 7 bases, leaving 18 bases between them. The CDR3 is 14 amino acids. Germline V gene sequence: CDR1 GTSNPN, CDR2 SVGIG (reference sequence).

The chain is built from TRBV9 and TRBJ2-3; unclear D gene. The CDR3 is 13 residues long. CDR1 SGDLS and CDR2 YYNGEE come from the germline V gene. The V gene lost 6 bases and the J gene lost 4 bases, with 12 bases spanning the gap. The CDR3: CASNLGGSDTQYF. The DNA of the CDR3 is TGTGCCAGCAACTTGGGTGGGTCAGATACGCAGTATTTT.

The V gene is TRBV28, the J gene TRBJ2-3; TRBD1 matches 9 bases. V lost 4 bases and J lost 1; bases outside the gene matches: 12. Germline values: CDR1 MDHEN, CDR2 SYDVKM. The CDR3 is made up of 18 amino acids. The CDR3 DNA follows: TGTGCCAGCAGTTCCACCGGGACAGGGTTTCGGGGCACAGATACGCAGTATTTT. Encoded protein: CASSSTGTGFRGTDTQYF.

This chain joins TRBV5-6 and TRBJ2-7, with 8 nucleotides matching TRBD2. CDR3 size: 16 residues. V trimming: 4 bases; J trimming: 3 bases; junction bases outside the gene matches: 12. Germline V lookup: CDR1 SGHDT, CDR2 YYEEEE. DNA of the CDR3: TGTGCCAGCAGCCTTGTAGGTAGCGGGATCGACTACGAGCAGTACTTC. This codes for CASSLVGSGIDYEQYF.

The V call is TRBV27, the J call TRBJ2-7; 7 nucleotides agree with TRBD1. Germline CDR1 and CDR2: MNHEY and SMNVEV (reference sequence). The CDR3 has 15 residues. V dropped 6 bases and J dropped 1; count of bases not matched to a gene: 9. The CDR3 DNA sequence: TGTGCCAGCAGGGACGGGGCAGGGGGTTCCTACGAGCAGTACTTC. It codes for CASRDGAGGSYEQYF.

This chain connects TRBV9 to TRBJ2-7, with D maybe TRBD2 (5 bases). The CDR3 totals 13 residues. CDR1 and CDR2 (germline): SGDLS, YYNGEE. Trimming cost V 4 bases and J 0 bases, with 8 bases left between them. CDR3 region: CASSPSGSYEQYF. The CDR3 region has the DNA TGTGCCAGCAGCCCCAGCGGCTCCTACGAGCAGTACTTC.

The chain combines TRBV19 with TRBJ2-5; D possibly corresponds to TRBD1 (5 bases). The ends were cut back, 7 bases at V and 3 bases at J, with 24 bases in the middle. This CDR3 comprises 17 residues. Looked up from germline, CDR1 is LNHDA and CDR2 is SQIVND (reference sequence). The CDR3 bases are TGTGCCAGTACCAAGACAGTATCAGGGTTTTTAAAAGAGACCCAGTACTTC. Protein sequence: CASTKTVSGFLKETQYF. The full variable domain, with the rest looked up from reference TRBV19 and TRBJ2-5, is DGGITQSPKYLFRKEGQNVTLSCEQNLNHDAMYWYRQDPGQGLRLIYYSQIVNDFQKGDIAEGYSVSREKKESFPLTVTSAQKNPTAFYLCASTKTVSGFLKETQYFGPGTRLLVL.

The count of this clone is one. The chain couples TRBV19 to TRBJ2-7; perhaps TRBD1 as D (6 bases). Trimming removed 4 bases at V and 3 bases at J, with 10 bases between. The CDR3 contains 13 residues. CDR1 is LNHDA, CDR2 SQIVND, per germline (reference sequence). The CDR3 DNA follows: TGTGCCAGTAGTACTCGGACAGACTACGAGCAGTACTTC. Encoded protein: CASSTRTDYEQYF.

The chain joins TRBV6-1 to TRBJ2-1, with D maybe TRBD2 (5 bases). Germline lookup yields CDR1 MNHNS and CDR2 SASEGT. Trimming removed 2 bases from V and 6 bases from J, with 11 bases in between. The CDR3 contains 14 residues. CDR3 amino acids: CASSESGLANEQFF. In DNA form, the CDR3 reads TGTGCCAGCAGTGAAAGCGGTCTCGCCAATGAGCAGTTCTTC.

This chain joins TRBV5-3 and TRBJ1-5; 11 bases match TRBD1. TRBV5-3 is placed among ORFs of uncertain function. This CDR3 is built from 17 residues. The ends lost 4 bases at V and 1 base at J; junction bases unmatched: 7. The CDR3 loop is CARSGDRGGLSNQPQHF. As DNA, the CDR3 is TGTGCCAGAAGCGGGGACAGGGGGGGTTTGAGCAATCAGCCCCAGCATTTT.

This chain links TRBV11-2 with TRBJ2-7; TRBD1 matches at 10 bases. CDR1 is SGHAT, CDR2 FQNNGV, per germline. There are 19 residues in the CDR3. V trimming: 5 bases; J trimming: 1 base; junction bases outside the gene matches: 17. Here the CDR3 reads CASSPVRDRGQLRSYEQYF. The DNA of the CDR3 is TGTGCCAGCAGCCCGGTCCGGGACAGGGGTCAGCTCCGGTCCTACGAGCAGTACTTC.

The V call is TRBV9, the J call TRBJ2-3; 7 nucleotides match TRBD2. The V gene's germline CDR1 is SGDLS and CDR2 YYNGEE. CDR3 length: 14 amino acids. The trim removed 9 bases at V and 2 bases at J, leaving 9 bases unmatched. The CDR3 coding sequence is TGTGCCACCTCGCGGGGGAGAAACACAGATACGCAGTATTTT. Residues: CATSRGRNTDTQYF.

The chain joins TRBV7-2 to TRBJ2-1; 8 nucleotides line up with TRBD2. The CDR3 runs 19 residues. CDR1 and CDR2 from the germline V gene are SGHTA and FQGNSA. J was trimmed by 7 bases and V by 5 bases; bases with no gene match: 22. CDR3 amino acids: CASSQAAGVLSGGSNEQFF. The CDR3 nucleotides read TGTGCCAGCAGCCAGGCAGCGGGAGTTCTATCTGGGGGCTCGAATGAGCAGTTCTTC.

The chain joins TRBV18 to TRBJ1-2; TRBD1 matches at 8 bases. Germline assignment: CDR1 KGHSH and CDR2 LQKENI. With V trimmed by 0 bases and J by 0 bases, 3 bases remained unmatched. The CDR3 has 16 residues. CDR3 coding DNA: TGTGCCAGCTCACCACCCGGACAGGGTCCTAACTATGGCTACACCTTC. Amino acids: CASSPPGQGPNYGYTF.

This clone came up a few times. This sample includes further DNA sequences coding for the same CDR3. The J gene is TRBJ2-7, the V gene TRBV27, with TRBD2 identical over 12 bases. Germline lookup yields CDR1 MNHEY and CDR2 SMNVEV (reference sequence). There are 15 residues in the CDR3. J gave up 4 bases and V 6 bases, and 7 bases lay outside the gene matches. In nucleotides, the CDR3 is TGTGCCAGCAGCCTCGGGACTAGCGGGTTATACGAGCAGTACTTC. Translation: CASSLGTSGLYEQYF.

This rearrangement joins TRBV28 to TRBJ2-7, with a tentative D call TRBD1 (6 bases). Germline V CDR1 and CDR2: MDHEN, SYDVKM. The CDR3 is 14 residues long. V lost 3 bases to trimming and J lost 3 bases, with 12 bases between them. The CDR3 DNA sequence: TGTGCCAGCAGTTTCTTGGGCAGGGGCTACGAGCAGTACTTC. This codes for CASSFLGRGYEQYF.

This chain links TRBV10-1 with TRBJ2-1; D is perhaps TRBD2 (6 bases). Germline V CDR1 and CDR2: WNHNN, SYGVQD (reference sequence). The CDR3 has 16 residues. V lost 0 bases and J 8 bases, leaving 17 bases between the germline ends. The CDR3 reads CASSESAGFGQDEQFF. The CDR3 DNA reads TGCGCCAGCAGTGAGTCGGCGGGATTTGGTCAGGATGAGCAGTTCTTC.

The rearrangement links TRBV15 to TRBJ2-7; 16 bases map to TRBD2. Trimming at V came to 5 bases and at J to 4 bases, leaving 5 bases not matched to a gene. The germline gives CDR1 LNHNV, CDR2 YYDKDF (reference sequence). The CDR3 extends over 16 amino acids. The CDR3 reads CATSAGLAGGTYEQYF. DNA of the CDR3: TGTGCCACCAGCGCGGGACTAGCGGGAGGGACTTACGAGCAGTACTTC.

V gene TRBV6-5 combines with J gene TRBJ1-1, with D possibly TRBD1 on 5 matching bases. V lost 0 bases, J lost 5 bases, and 10 bases lay in between. CDR1 is MNHEY, CDR2 SVGAGI, per germline. The length of the CDR3 is 14 residues. The CDR3 reads CASSYSTWGTEAFF. CDR3 coding DNA: TGTGCCAGCAGTTACTCGACTTGGGGGACTGAAGCTTTCTTT.